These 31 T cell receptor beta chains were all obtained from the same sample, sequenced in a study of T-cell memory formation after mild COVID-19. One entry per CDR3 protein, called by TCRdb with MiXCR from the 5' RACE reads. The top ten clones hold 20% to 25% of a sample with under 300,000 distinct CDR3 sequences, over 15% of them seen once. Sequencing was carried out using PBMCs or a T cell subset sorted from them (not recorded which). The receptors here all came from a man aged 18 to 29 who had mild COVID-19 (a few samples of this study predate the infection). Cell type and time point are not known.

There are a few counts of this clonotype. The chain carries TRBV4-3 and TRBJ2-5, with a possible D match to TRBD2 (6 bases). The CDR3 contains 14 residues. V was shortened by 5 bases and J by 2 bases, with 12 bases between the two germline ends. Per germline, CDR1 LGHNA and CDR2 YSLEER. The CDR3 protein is CASSTGVFQETQYF. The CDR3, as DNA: TGCGCCAGCAGCACGGGGGTTTTTCAAGAGACCCAGTACTTC.

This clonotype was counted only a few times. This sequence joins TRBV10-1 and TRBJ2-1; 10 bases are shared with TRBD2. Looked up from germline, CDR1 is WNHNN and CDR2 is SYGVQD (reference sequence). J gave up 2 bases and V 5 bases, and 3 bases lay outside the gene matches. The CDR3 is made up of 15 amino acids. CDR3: CASSTGTSAYNEQFF. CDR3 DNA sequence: TGCGCCAGCAGTACCGGGACTAGCGCCTACAATGAGCAGTTCTTC.

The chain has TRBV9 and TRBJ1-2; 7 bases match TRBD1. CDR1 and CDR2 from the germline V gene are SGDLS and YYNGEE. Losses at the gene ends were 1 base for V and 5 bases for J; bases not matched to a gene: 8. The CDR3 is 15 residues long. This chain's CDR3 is CASSVPRDRTYGYTF. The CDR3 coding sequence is TGTGCCAGCAGCGTACCCCGGGACAGAACGTATGGCTACACCTTC.

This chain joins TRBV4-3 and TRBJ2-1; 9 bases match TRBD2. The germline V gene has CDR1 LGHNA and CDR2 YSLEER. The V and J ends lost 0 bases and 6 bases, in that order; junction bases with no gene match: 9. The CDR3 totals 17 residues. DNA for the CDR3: TGCGCCAGCAGCCAAGACAAAAGACTAGCGGTGGCCAATGAGCAGTTCTTC. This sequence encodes CASSQDKRLAVANEQFF.

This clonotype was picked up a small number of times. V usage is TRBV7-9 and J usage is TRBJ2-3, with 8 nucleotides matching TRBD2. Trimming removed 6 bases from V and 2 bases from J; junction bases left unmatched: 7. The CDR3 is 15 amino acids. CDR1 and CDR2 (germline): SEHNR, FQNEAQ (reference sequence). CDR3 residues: CASSSPGGNTDTQYF. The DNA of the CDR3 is TGTGCCAGCAGTTCCCCGGGGGGGAACACAGATACGCAGTATTTT.

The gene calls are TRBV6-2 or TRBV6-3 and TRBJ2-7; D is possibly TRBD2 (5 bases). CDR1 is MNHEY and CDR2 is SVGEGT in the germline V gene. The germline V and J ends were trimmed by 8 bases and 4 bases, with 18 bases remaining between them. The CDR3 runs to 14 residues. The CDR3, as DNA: TGTGCCAGCGGTCGGCGGGCGCGCGGATACGAGCAGTACGTC. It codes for CASGRRARGYEQYV.

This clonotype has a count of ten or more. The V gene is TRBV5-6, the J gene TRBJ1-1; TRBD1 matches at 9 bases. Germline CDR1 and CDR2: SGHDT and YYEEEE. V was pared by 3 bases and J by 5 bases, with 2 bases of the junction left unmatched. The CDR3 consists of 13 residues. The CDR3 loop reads CASSWGTGTEAFF. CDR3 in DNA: TGTGCCAGCAGCTGGGGGACAGGGACTGAAGCTTTCTTT.

The CDR3: CASSPQVQGYEQYF. The DNA for the CDR3 is TGCGCCAGCAGCCCGCAGGTACAAGGGTACGAGCAGTACTTC. V and J are TRBV4-1 and TRBJ2-7; D call uncertain. The V end was cut by 4 bases, the J end by 4 bases, with 14 bases between. Germline lookup yields CDR1 MGHRA and CDR2 YSYEKL. This CDR3 region has 14 residues.

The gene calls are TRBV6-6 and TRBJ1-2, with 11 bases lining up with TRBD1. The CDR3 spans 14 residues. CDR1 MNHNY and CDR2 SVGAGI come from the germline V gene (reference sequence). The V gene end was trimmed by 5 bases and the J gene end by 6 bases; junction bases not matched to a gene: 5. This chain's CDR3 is CASSQKDRGHGYTF. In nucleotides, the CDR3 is TGTGCCAGCAGTCAAAAGGACAGGGGGCATGGCTACACCTTC.

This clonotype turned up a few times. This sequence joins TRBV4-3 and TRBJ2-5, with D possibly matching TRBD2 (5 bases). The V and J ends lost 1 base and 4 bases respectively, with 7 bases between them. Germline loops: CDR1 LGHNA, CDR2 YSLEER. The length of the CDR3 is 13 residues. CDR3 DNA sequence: TGCGCCAGCAGCCAAGGGCGGGCAGAGACCCAGTACTTC. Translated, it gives CASSQGRAETQYF.

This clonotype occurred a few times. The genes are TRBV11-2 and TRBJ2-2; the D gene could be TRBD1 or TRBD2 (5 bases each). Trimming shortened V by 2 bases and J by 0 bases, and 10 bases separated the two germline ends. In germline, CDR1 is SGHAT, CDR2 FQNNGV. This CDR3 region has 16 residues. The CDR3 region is CASSLKLGANTGELFF. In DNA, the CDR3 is TGTGCCAGCAGCTTAAAACTAGGGGCGAACACCGGGGAGCTGTTTTTT.

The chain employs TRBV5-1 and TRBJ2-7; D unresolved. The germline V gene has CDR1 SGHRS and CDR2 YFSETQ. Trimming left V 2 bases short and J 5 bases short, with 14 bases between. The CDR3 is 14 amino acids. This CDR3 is CASSFLRAGDEQYF. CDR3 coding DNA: TGCGCCAGCAGCTTCCTTCGAGCCGGCGACGAGCAGTACTTC.

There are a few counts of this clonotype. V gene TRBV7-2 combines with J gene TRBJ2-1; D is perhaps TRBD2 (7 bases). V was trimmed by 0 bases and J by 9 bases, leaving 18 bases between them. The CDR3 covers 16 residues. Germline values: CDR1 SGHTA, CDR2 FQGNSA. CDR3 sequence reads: CASSLAGGGAASEQFF. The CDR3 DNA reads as TGTGCCAGCAGCTTAGCGGGTGGGGGGGCCGCTAGTGAGCAGTTCTTC.

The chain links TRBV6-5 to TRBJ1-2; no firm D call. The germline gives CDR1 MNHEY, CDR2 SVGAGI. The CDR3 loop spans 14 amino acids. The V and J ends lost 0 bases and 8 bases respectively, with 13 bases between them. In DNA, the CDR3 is TGTGCCAGCAGTTACTCCGTCAGGACGGGAGGCTACACCTTC. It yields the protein CASSYSVRTGGYTF.

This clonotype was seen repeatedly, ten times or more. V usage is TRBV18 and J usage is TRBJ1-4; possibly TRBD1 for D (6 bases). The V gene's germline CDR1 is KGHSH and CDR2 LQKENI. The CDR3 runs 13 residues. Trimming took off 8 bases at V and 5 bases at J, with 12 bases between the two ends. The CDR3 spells CASARDNNEKLFF. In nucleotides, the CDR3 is TGTGCCAGCGCCCGGGACAACAATGAAAAACTGTTTTTT. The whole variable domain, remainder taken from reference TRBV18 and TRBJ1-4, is NAGVMQNPRHLVRRRGQEARLRCSPMKGHSHVYWYRQLPEEGLKFMVYLQKENIIDESGMPKERFSAEFPKEGPSILRIQQVVRGDSAAYFCASARDNNEKLFFGSGTQLSVL.

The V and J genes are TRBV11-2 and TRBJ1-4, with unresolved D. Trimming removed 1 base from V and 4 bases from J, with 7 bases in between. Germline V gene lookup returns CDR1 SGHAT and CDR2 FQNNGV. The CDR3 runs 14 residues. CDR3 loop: CASSLGSHNEKLFF. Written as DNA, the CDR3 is TGTGCCAGCAGCTTAGGCAGCCATAATGAAAAACTGTTTTTT.

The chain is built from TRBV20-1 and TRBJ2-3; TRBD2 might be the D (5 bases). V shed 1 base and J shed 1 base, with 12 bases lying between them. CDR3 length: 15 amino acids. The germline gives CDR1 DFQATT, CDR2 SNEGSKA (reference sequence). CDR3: CSARVLIGGTDTQYF. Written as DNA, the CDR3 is TGCAGTGCTAGAGTATTGATCGGGGGCACAGATACGCAGTATTTT.

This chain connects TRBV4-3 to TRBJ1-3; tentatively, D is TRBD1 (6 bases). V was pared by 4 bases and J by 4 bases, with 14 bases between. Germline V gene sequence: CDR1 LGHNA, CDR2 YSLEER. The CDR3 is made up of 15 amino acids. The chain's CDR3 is CASSRLQGAGNTIYF. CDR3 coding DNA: TGCGCCAGCAGCCGTCTACAGGGAGCCGGAAACACCATATATTTT.

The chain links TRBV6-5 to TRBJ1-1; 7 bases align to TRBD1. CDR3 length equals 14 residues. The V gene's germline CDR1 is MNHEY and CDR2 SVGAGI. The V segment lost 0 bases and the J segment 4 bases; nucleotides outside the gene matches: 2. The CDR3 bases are TGTGCCAGCAGTTACTCGACAGGGATCACTGAAGCTTTCTTT. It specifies CASSYSTGITEAFF.

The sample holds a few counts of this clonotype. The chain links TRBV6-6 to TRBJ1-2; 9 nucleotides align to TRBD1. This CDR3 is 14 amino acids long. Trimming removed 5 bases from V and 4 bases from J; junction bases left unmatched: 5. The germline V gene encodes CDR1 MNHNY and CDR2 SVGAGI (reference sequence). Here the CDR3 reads CASSPGQGVYGYTF. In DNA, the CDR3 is TGTGCCAGCAGTCCGGGACAGGGTGTCTATGGCTACACCTTC.

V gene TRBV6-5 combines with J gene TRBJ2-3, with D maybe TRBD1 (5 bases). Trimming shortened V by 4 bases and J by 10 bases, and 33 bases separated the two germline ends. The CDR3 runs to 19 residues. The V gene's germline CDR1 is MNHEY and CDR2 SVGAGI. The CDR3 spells CASSSRSGGRLGQKVPQYF. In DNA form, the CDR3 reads TGTGCCAGCAGTTCTAGGTCGGGCGGCCGGCTTGGACAAAAAGTACCGCAGTATTTT.

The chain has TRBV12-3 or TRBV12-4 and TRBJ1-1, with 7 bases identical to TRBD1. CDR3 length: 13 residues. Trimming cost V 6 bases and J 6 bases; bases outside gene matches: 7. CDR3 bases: TGTGCCAGCAGGGCTCCGGGGACAGCTGAAGCTTTCTTT. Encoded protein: CASRAPGTAEAFF.

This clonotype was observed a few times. DNA for the CDR3: TGTGCCAGCAGTGGGCGGGGGGGCCGAGAGACCCAGTACTTC. Translation: CASSGRGGRETQYF. J is TRBJ2-5 and V is TRBV6-6, with 9 bases identical to TRBD2. The CDR3 has 14 amino acids. The V and J ends lost 5 bases and 4 bases, in that order; junction bases with no gene match: 5. Germline V gene sequence: CDR1 MNHNY, CDR2 SVGAGI (reference sequence).

The CDR3 region has the DNA TGCGCCAGCAGCTTGACAGGAAACCAAGAGACCCAGTACTTC. It is translated as CASSLTGNQETQYF. The rearrangement joins TRBV5-1 to TRBJ2-5; D perhaps matches TRBD1 (5 bases). Germline assignment: CDR1 SGHRS and CDR2 YFSETQ. V was pared by 1 base and J by 0 bases, with 7 bases between. The length of the CDR3 is 14 residues.

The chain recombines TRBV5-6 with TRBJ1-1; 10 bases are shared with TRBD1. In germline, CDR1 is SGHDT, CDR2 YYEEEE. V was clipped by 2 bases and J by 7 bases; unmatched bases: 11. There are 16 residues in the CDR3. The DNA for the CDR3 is TGTGCCAGCAGCTTCCTTCCCGGGACAGGGGTTGGTGAAGCTTTCTTT. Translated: CASSFLPGTGVGEAFF.

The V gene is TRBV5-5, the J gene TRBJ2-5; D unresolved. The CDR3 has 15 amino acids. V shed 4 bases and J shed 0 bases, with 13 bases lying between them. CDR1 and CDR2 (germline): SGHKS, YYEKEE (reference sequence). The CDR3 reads CASSRVGMYQETQYF. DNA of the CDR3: TGTGCCAGCAGCCGGGTGGGGATGTACCAAGAGACCCAGTACTTC.

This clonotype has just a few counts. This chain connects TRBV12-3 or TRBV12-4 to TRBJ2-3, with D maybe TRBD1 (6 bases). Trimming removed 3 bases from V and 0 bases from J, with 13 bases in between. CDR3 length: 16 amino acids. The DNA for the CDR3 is TGTGCCAGCAGTTTGGATTTACAGGGTAGCACAGATACGCAGTATTTT. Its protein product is CASSLDLQGSTDTQYF.

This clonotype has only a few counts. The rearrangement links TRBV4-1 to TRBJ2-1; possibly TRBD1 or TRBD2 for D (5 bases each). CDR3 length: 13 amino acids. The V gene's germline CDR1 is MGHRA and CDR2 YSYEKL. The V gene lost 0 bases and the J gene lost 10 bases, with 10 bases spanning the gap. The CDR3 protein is CASSQDGGQEQFF. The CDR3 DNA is TGCGCCAGCAGCCAAGATGGGGGTCAGGAGCAGTTCTTC.

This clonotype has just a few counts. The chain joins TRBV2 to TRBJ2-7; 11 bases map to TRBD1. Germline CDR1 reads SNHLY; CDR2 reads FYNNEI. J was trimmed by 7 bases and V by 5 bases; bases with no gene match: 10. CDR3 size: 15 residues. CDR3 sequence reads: CASSSGQGARQEQYV. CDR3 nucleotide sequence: TGTGCCAGCAGTTCAGGACAGGGGGCGCGTCAAGAGCAGTACGTC.

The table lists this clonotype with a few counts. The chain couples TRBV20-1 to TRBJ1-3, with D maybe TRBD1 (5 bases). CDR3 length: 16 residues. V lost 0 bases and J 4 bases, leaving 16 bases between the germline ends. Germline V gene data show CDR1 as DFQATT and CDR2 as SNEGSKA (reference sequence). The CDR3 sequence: CSARDFGRAAGNTIYF. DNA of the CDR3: TGCAGTGCTAGAGATTTCGGCAGGGCAGCAGGAAACACCATATATTTT.

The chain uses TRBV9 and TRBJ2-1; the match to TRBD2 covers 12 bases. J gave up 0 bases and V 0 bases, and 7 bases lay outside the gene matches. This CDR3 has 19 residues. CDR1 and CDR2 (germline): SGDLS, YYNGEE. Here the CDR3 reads CASSVAASGGASSYNEQFF. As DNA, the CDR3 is TGTGCCAGCAGCGTAGCGGCTAGCGGGGGGGCGAGCTCCTACAATGAGCAGTTCTTC.